The clone carrying this T cell receptor beta chain was seen only a few times. Its specificity is unknown. CDR3 length: 15 residues. CDR1 SNHLY and CDR2 FYNNEI come from the germline V gene. Deletions cut 6 bases from V and 4 bases from J, with 18 bases between. The data originate from a study of radiation and T cells in renal cell carcinoma. Produced via immunoSEQ multiplex PCR; TCRdb's table is partial and in-frame only. The data contain under 65,000 clones, about three quarters of them singletons. Time point of the sample: baseline pretreatment blood. The treatment here: 15 Gy SBRT to primary tumor, nephrectomy 4 weeks later. The study's findings and limits: Pretreatment tumor biopsies were lacking, so baseline clonotypes are unknown. From baseline, blood top tumor clonotypes peaked at 2 weeks post-radiation.

V is TRBV2 and J is TRBJ1-1; perhaps TRBD1 as D (5 bases). This clonotype was obtained from a man aged 55-75 years with renal cell carcinoma. Sequenced here: blood, sampled from a patient whose treatment included radiotherapy and nephrectomy. For the CDR3, the DNA is TGTGCCAGCAGCAACTCCCAGGGATGGGGCACTGAAGCTTTCTTT. It encodes CASSNSQGWGTEAFF.